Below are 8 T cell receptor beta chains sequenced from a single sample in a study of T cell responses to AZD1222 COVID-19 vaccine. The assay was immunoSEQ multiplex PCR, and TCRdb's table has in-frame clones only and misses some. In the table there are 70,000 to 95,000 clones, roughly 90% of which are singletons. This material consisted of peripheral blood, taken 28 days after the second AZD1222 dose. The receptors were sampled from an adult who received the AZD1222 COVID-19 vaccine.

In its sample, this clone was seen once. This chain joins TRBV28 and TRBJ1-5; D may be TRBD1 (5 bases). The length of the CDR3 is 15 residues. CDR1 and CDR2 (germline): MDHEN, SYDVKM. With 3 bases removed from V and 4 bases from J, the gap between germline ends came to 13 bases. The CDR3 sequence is CASSLGGFGNQPQHF. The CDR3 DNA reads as TGTGCCAGCAGTTTGGGGGGGTTTGGAAATCAGCCCCAGCATTTT.

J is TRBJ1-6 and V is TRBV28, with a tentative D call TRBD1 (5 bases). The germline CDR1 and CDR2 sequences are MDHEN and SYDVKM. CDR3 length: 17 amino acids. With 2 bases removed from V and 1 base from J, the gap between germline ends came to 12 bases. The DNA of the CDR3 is TGTGCCAGCAGTTTAATGCAGGGTTGGTCCTATAATTCACCCCTCCACTTT. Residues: CASSLMQGWSYNSPLHF. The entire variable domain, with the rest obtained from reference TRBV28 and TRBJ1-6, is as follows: DVKVTQSSRYLVKRTGEKVFLECVQDMDHENMFWYRQDPGLGLRLIYFSYDVKMKEKGDIPEGYSVSREKKERFSLILESASTNQTSMYLCASSLMQGWSYNSPLHFGNGTRLTVT.

CDR3 nucleotides: TGTGCCAGCAGCCCTGGTACCCCGGAGCAGTACTTC. Its protein product is CASSPGTPEQYF. The rearrangement uses TRBV5-4 and TRBJ2-7; unclear D gene. The CDR3 extends over 12 amino acids. The germline CDR1 and CDR2 sequences are SGHNT and YYREEE (reference sequence). Between the trimmed V and J ends, which lost 4 bases and 7 bases, there was a span of 12 bases.

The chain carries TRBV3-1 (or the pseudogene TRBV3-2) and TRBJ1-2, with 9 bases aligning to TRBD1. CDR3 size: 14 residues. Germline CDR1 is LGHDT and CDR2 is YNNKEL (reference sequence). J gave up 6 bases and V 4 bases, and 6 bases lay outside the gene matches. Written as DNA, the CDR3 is TGTGCCAGCAGCCGGACAGGGGCCGTGAATGGCTACACCTTC. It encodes CASSRTGAVNGYTF.

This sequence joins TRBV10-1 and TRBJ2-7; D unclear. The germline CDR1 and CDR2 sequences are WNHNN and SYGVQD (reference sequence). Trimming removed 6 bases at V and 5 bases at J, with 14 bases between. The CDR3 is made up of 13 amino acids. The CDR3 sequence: CASSPLQRNEQYF. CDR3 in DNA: TGCGCCAGCAGCCCCCTACAGCGTAACGAGCAGTACTTC.

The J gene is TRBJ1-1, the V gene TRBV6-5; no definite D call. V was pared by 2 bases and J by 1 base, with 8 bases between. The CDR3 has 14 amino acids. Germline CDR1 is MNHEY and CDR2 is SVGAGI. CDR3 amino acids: CASSYSDKNTEAFF. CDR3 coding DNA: TGTGCCAGCAGTTACAGCGACAAGAACACTGAAGCTTTCTTT.

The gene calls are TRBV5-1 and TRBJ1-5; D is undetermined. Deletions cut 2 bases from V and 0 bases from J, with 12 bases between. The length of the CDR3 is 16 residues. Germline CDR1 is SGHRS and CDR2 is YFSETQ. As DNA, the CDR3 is TGCGCCAGCAGCTTTACAGCAATTGATAGCAATCAGCCCCAGCATTTT. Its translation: CASSFTAIDSNQPQHF.

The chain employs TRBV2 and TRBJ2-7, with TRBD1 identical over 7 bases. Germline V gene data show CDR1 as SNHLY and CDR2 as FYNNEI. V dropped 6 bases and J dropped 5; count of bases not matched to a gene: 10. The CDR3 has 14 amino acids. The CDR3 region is CASSQRQGPNEQYF. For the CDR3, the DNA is TGTGCCAGCAGCCAAAGACAGGGTCCTAACGAGCAGTACTTC.